The 14 T cell receptor beta chains below all came from one sample that was sequenced in a study of metastatic and nonmetastatic thyroid tumors. Patients had received no treatment of any kind before thyroid surgery. TCRdb used MiXCR to call clones anew from the PCR reads. Seen here are 15,000 to 20,000 clones, 30% to 35% observed once, and the top ten hold approximately 22%. Specimen: adjacent normal tissue. These receptors came from a female donor with papillary thyroid cancer or a benign thyroid nodule (not recorded which). Some clones in this sample may be carry-over from other donors' samples.

This clone was counted only a few times. The chain links TRBV6-4 to TRBJ1-6; 9 bases are a match to TRBD1. V lost 0 bases, J lost 6 bases, and 0 bases stayed unmatched. Germline lookup yields CDR1 MRHNA and CDR2 SNTAGT. This CDR3 has 15 residues. The CDR3 region is CASSDSTGGNSPLHF. CDR3 nucleotides: TGTGCCAGCAGTGACTCGACAGGGGGTAATTCACCCCTCCACTTT.

This clone was picked up a small number of times. This chain joins TRBV6-2 or TRBV6-3 and TRBJ1-6; no definite D call. The V gene's germline CDR1 is MNHEY and CDR2 SVGEGT. V gave up 2 bases and J gave up 9 bases, with 17 bases separating them. This CDR3 comprises 16 residues. Here the CDR3 DNA reads TGTGCCAGCAGTTACCTCCGGACCTTATTCGGTTCACCCCTCCACTTT. Its protein is CASSYLRTLFGSPLHF.

This clone is medium-sized by share. This sequence joins TRBV12-3 or TRBV12-4 and TRBJ2-2; TRBD1 is a possible D gene (6 bases). Trimming shortened V by 10 bases and J by 4 bases, and 16 bases separated the two germline ends. The CDR3 contains 14 residues. DNA of the CDR3: TGTGCCACCACCAGACAGGCGCTCACCGGGGAGCTGTTTTTT. Translation: CATTRQALTGELFF.

V gene TRBV5-1 combines with J gene TRBJ2-1; 13 bases fit TRBD2. CDR3 length: 15 residues. Per germline, CDR1 SGHRS and CDR2 YFSETQ. V dropped 4 bases and J dropped 6; count of bases not matched to a gene: 4. CDR3 DNA sequence: TGCGCCAGCAGCAGATGGACTAGCGGGAGCAATGAGCAGTTCTTC. Translation gives CASSRWTSGSNEQFF.

This clone has more than one count but fewer than ten. This sequence joins TRBV6-1 and TRBJ2-7; D call uncertain. This CDR3 has 13 residues. Germline-derived CDR1 and CDR2 are MNHNS and SASEGT. V was cut by 0 bases and J by 3 bases, with 6 bases left in between. The CDR3 DNA reads TGTGCCAGCAGTGAAGCGTACAGCTACGAGCAGTACTTC. Protein: CASSEAYSYEQYF.

This clone was counted between two and nine times. This chain joins TRBV28 and TRBJ2-1, with D perhaps TRBD1 or TRBD2 (5 bases each). CDR1 is MDHEN, CDR2 SYDVKM, per germline. Trimming took off 8 bases at V and 3 bases at J, with 17 bases between the two ends. The length of the CDR3 is 15 residues. CDR3 sequence: CASGGIQGFYNEQFF. The CDR3 DNA is TGTGCCAGCGGGGGAATTCAGGGATTCTACAATGAGCAGTTCTTC.

The chain couples TRBV11-2 to TRBJ2-7, with TRBD1 identical over 8 bases. From germline, CDR1 is SGHAT and CDR2 FQNNGV. The J segment lost 2 bases and the V segment lost 5 bases, leaving 8 bases of the junction unmatched. There are 15 residues in the CDR3. CDR3 loop: CASSRTGQGTYEQYF. CDR3 nucleotides: TGTGCCAGCAGCCGCACCGGACAGGGAACCTACGAGCAGTACTTC.

This clone was seen at least ten times. The chain couples TRBV9 to TRBJ2-5; D is unresolved. CDR1 SGDLS and CDR2 YYNGEE come from the germline V gene. Deletions cut 0 bases from V and 5 bases from J, with 14 bases between. The CDR3 has 15 amino acids. The CDR3 protein is CASSVGAQAWETQYF. DNA for the CDR3: TGTGCCAGCAGCGTAGGGGCCCAAGCATGGGAGACCCAGTACTTC.

The CDR3 here is CASTDPHSDEQYF. In DNA, the CDR3 is TGTGCCAGCACCGATCCCCACAGCGACGAGCAGTACTTC. The rearrangement links TRBV6-1 to TRBJ2-7; D remains unclear. CDR1 and CDR2 (germline): MNHNS, SASEGT. V lost 7 bases and J lost 5, with 15 bases in between. This CDR3 spans 13 amino acids.

This clone rates as medium-sized. The chain links TRBV6-1 to TRBJ1-6; 9 nucleotides align to TRBD1. V lost 5 bases and J lost 10; bases outside the gene matches: 6. Germline V gene data show CDR1 as MNHNS and CDR2 as SASEGT. The CDR3 sequence is 14 residues long. The CDR3 spells CASSIGQGRSPLHF. The CDR3 DNA is TGTGCCAGCAGTATAGGACAGGGGCGGTCACCCCTCCACTTT.

This clone is judged medium-sized. The genes are TRBV11-2 and TRBJ2-7; a possible D gene is TRBD2 (6 bases). V gave up 5 bases and J gave up 0 bases, with 11 bases separating them. CDR3 length: 14 amino acids. CDR1 and CDR2 (germline): SGHAT, FQNNGV. The CDR3 here is CASSPLARSYEQYF. As DNA, the CDR3 is TGTGCCAGCAGCCCCCTAGCGCGCTCCTACGAGCAGTACTTC.

This clone was observed a few times. In the same sample, other DNA sequences code for this CDR3. This rearrangement joins TRBV12-3 or TRBV12-4 to TRBJ2-3; no clear D. V was pared by 5 bases and J by 1 base, with 13 bases between. The CDR3 contains 15 residues. CDR3 sequence: CASSDGTDRTDTQYF. DNA of the CDR3: TGTGCCAGCAGTGACGGAACAGACCGCACAGATACGCAGTATTTT.

This clone is large (0.1 to 1%) within its sample. The chain joins TRBV12-3 or TRBV12-4 to TRBJ2-1; tentative D call: TRBD1 (6 bases). Trimming took off 7 bases at V and 4 bases at J, with 17 bases between the two ends. The CDR3 consists of 15 residues. The chain's CDR3 is CASTKRGGRYNEQFF. The CDR3 bases are TGTGCCAGCACCAAAAGAGGGGGACGGTACAATGAGCAGTTCTTC.

The chain recombines TRBV19 with TRBJ2-7, with TRBD1 matching over 7 bases. Germline-derived CDR1 and CDR2 are LNHDA and SQIVND (reference sequence). V dropped 4 bases and J dropped 2; count of bases not matched to a gene: 5. This CDR3 spans 14 amino acids. CDR3 residues: CASSRDSNTYEQYF. DNA of the CDR3: TGTGCCAGTAGTAGGGACAGTAATACCTACGAGCAGTACTTC.